The 5 T cell receptor beta chains below come from one sample, sequenced in a study of monozygotic twins with inflammatory bowel disease. TCRdb re-called the 5' RACE reads and gives one entry per CDR3 protein, without DNA. This listing includes 80,000 or so distinct CDR3 sequences. The specimen sequenced was blood. The source is a human donor with ulcerative colitis or Crohn's disease, or a healthy co-twin of an affected twin (not recorded which).

V and J are TRBV7-8 and TRBJ1-2. CDR1 and CDR2 (germline): SGHVS, FQNEAQ. The CDR3 is made up of 14 amino acids. The CDR3 sequence: CASSLPVEGYGYTF.

The rearrangement uses TRBV28 and TRBJ2-3; TCRdb reports TRBD1, a call that lacks DNA to check it against. Germline CDR1 MDHEN, CDR2 SYDVKM. This CDR3 is built from 13 residues. The CDR3 here is CASSFEGQNTQYF.

CDR3 protein: CASSRTARDRADSPLHF. The chain uses TRBV18 and TRBJ1-6; the TRBD1 assignment by TCRdb is unverifiable without DNA. The CDR3 has 17 residues. CDR1 is KGHSH, CDR2 LQKENI, per germline.

This chain connects TRBV7-9 to TRBJ1-1; as DNA is missing, the TRBD1 call by TCRdb cannot be tested. The CDR3 length is 14 residues. Germline V gene lookup returns CDR1 SEHNR and CDR2 FQNEAQ (reference sequence). The CDR3: CASSLGQWNTEAFF.

The CDR3 sequence: CSARSRGPREKLFF. The chain carries TRBV20-1 and TRBJ1-4; TCRdb selects TRBD1, and the lack of DNA leaves this call unchecked. CDR1 and CDR2 from the germline V gene are DFQATT and SNEGSKA (reference sequence). The CDR3 covers 14 residues.